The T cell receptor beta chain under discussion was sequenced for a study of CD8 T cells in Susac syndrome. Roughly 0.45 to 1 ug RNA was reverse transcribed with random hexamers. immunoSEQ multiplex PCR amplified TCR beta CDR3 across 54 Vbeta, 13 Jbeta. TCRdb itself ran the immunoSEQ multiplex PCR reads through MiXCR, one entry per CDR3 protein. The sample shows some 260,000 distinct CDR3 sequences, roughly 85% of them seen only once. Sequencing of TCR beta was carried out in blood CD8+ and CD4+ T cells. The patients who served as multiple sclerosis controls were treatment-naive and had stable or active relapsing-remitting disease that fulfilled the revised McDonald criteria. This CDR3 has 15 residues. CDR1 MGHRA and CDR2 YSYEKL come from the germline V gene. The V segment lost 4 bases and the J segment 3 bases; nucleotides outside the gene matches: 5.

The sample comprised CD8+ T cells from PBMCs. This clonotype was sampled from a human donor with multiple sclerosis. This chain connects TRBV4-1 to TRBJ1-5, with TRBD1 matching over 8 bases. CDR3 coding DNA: TGCGCCAGCAGCCGCACGACAGGGGTCAATCAGCCCCAGCATTTT. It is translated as CASSRTTGVNQPQHF.